The T cell receptor (beta chain) under discussion was sequenced for a study of long-term antiretroviral therapy in people with HIV. This CDR3 contains 16 residues. Germline assignment: CDR1 SGHDT and CDR2 YYEEEE. Trimming removed 4 bases from V and 2 bases from J; junction bases left unmatched: 9. The assay used was immunoSEQ (version v3.0), run at survey level. Produced via immunoSEQ multiplex PCR; TCRdb's table is partial and in-frame only. Here the sample spans about 50,000 clones, around 84% being singletons. On this clone itself: Its antigen remains unidentified.

Among participants with HIV, every one received treatment in the United States. Regarding the study as a whole: The range of CDR3 lengths in HIV repertoires proved narrower than that found in controls.

The sample here was unsorted PBMCs, taken 0.8 years after starting antiretroviral therapy. The gene calls are TRBV5-6 and TRBJ1-2; TRBD1 matches 9 bases. The sequence came from a young woman with HIV. The chain's CDR3 is CASSVGTGSGNYGYTF. The DNA for the CDR3 is TGTGCCAGCAGCGTGGGGACAGGGTCGGGGAACTATGGCTACACCTTC. The full variable domain, its missing parts supplied by reference TRBV5-6 and TRBJ1-2, is DAGVTQSPTHLIKTRGQQVTLRCSPKSGHDTVSWYQQALGQGPQFIFQYYEEEERQRGNFPDRFSGHQFPNYSSELNVNALLLGDSALYLCASSVGTGSGNYGYTFGSGTRLTVV.